This is a list of T cell receptor beta chains from one sample in a study of PD-L1 blockade in urothelial cancer. The table came from immunoSEQ multiplex PCR; TCRdb's copy has only in-frame clones and leaves some out. The repertoire holds roughly 63,000 clones, with around 81% as singletons. Sequenced material: PBMCs, taken around atezolizumab (anti-PD-L1) treatment. The origin of the receptors is an older man with urothelial cancer. CDR3s include the opening cysteine and the closing phenylalanine or tryptophan. The D gene is left open where the match is weak. Clone size is stated in some rows and not others, as once, few, many or a class when expanded.

V gene	J gene	D gene	clone size	CDR3 protein	CDR3 DNA
TRBV2	TRBJ2-5	.	.	CASRGDEETQYF	TGTGCCAGCAGGGGAGATGAAGAGACCCAGTACTTC
TRBV6-1	TRBJ2-3	.	.	CASSGAGFTDTQYF	TGTGCCAGCAGTGGCGCGGGATTTACAGATACGCAGTATTTT
TRBV27	TRBJ2-1	TRBD2	.	CASGGTSGPYNEQFF	TGTGCCAGCGGAGGGACTAGCGGGCCTTACAATGAGCAGTTCTTC
TRBV10-3	TRBJ1-2	.	.	CATTTEWYGGYTF	TGTGCCACAACGACAGAGTGGTACGGTGGCTACACCTTC
TRBV19	TRBJ1-2	TRBD1	.	CASRLGQGPYYGYTF	TGTGCCAGCCGCCTTGGACAGGGGCCTTACTATGGCTACACCTTC
TRBV2	TRBJ1-5	TRBD1	.	CASSAPGGSNQPQHF	TGTGCCAGCAGTGCCCCAGGGGGTAGCAATCAGCCCCAGCATTTT
TRBV5-1	TRBJ1-2	.	.	CASSLMQGPGNYGYTF	TGCGCCAGCAGCTTAATGCAGGGGCCAGGAAACTATGGCTACACCTTC
TRBV19	TRBJ2-4	TRBD1	.	CASSMDRGLQNIQYF	TGTGCCAGTAGTATGGACAGGGGGCTCCAAAACATTCAGTACTTC
TRBV7-2	TRBJ1-2	.	.	CASSLVSRIPNYGYTF	TGTGCCAGCAGCTTAGTTAGTAGAATCCCTAACTATGGCTACACCTTC
TRBV5-1	TRBJ2-3	.	.	CASSLAGSTDTQYF	TGCGCCAGCAGCTTGGCGGGGAGCACAGATACGCAGTATTTT
TRBV5-1	TRBJ2-6	.	.	CASSLALAGANVLTF	TGCGCCAGCAGCTTGGCCCTAGCTGGGGCCAACGTCCTGACTTTC
TRBV11-2	TRBJ1-4	TRBD1	.	CASSSIQGADEKLFF	TGTGCCAGCAGCTCGATACAGGGGGCTGATGAAAAACTGTTTTTT
TRBV2	TRBJ1-5	.	.	CASSDNFHQPQHF	TGTGCCAGCAGTGACAACTTTCATCAGCCCCAGCATTTT
TRBV5-6	TRBJ2-3	.	.	CASSLSVYTNTQYF	TGTGCCAGCAGCTTGTCCGTGTACACCAATACGCAGTATTTT
TRBV19	TRBJ2-7	.	few	CASSIDHRTYEQYF	TGTGCCAGTAGTATAGATCACAGGACCTACGAGCAGTACTTC
TRBV19	TRBJ2-2	.	.	CASSIGLNTGELFF	TGTGCCAGTAGTATAGGACTAAACACCGGGGAGCTGTTTTTT
TRBV4-1	TRBJ1-1	.	.	CASSQDFGMGGIAEAFF	TGCGCCAGCAGCCAAGATTTCGGGATGGGGGGAATCGCTGAAGCTTTCTTT
TRBV10-3	TRBJ1-5	TRBD1	.	CATGTGTGQPQHF	TGTGCCACCGGGACAGGGACAGGTCAGCCCCAGCATTTT
TRBV28	TRBJ2-4	.	.	CASSLRQLKNIQYF	TGTGCCAGCAGTTTAAGACAGTTAAAAAACATTCAGTACTTC
TRBV9	TRBJ1-2	TRBD1	once	CASSPGGSNYGYTF	TGTGCCAGCAGCCCAGGGGGGTCGAACTATGGCTACACCTTC
TRBV6-5	TRBJ1-1	TRBD1	.	CASSLTGGRGAFF	TGTGCCAGCAGCCTGACAGGGGGCAGAGGAGCTTTCTTT
TRBV5-1	TRBJ1-2	TRBD1	.	CASSLRRTGGTSNYGYTF	TGCGCCAGCAGCTTGCGCCGGACAGGGGGTACCTCTAACTATGGCTACACCTTC
TRBV10-3	TRBJ1-5	TRBD1	.	CATTTGQGGGNQPQHF	TGTGCCACGACTACCGGACAGGGGGGTGGCAATCAGCCCCAGCATTTT
TRBV6-1	TRBJ2-7	TRBD2	.	CASSEVWLRGISYEQYF	TGTGCCAGCAGTGAAGTCTGGCTGCGGGGGATCTCCTACGAGCAGTACTTC
TRBV28	TRBJ2-7	.	.	CASSLTGGPSYEQYF	TGTGCCAGCAGTTTAACCGGGGGGCCCTCCTACGAGCAGTACTTC
TRBV6-1	TRBJ2-1	.	.	CASSDWADHEQFF	TGTGCCAGCAGTGACTGGGCAGACCATGAGCAGTTCTTC
TRBV5-1	TRBJ2-1	TRBD2	.	CASIELAGGINEQFF	TGCGCCAGCATCGAACTAGCGGGAGGTATCAATGAGCAGTTCTTC
TRBV29-1	TRBJ1-3	.	.	CSVETSGAGNTIYF	TGCAGCGTTGAAACTAGCGGGGCTGGAAACACCATATATTTT
TRBV29-1	TRBJ2-5	.	.	CSVEGERETQYF	TGCAGCGTTGAAGGTGAGAGGGAGACCCAGTACTTC
TRBV2	TRBJ2-1	.	few	CASSDGLGDNEQFF	TGTGCCAGCAGTGACGGGTTGGGAGACAATGAGCAGTTCTTC
TRBV5-6	TRBJ2-3	TRBD2	.	CASSFTSGSGDTQYF	TGTGCCAGCAGCTTTACTAGCGGGAGTGGGGATACGCAGTATTTT
TRBV7-9	TRBJ2-5	TRBD2	.	CASSQKRRTSGSGETQYF	TGTGCCAGCAGCCAAAAGCGAAGGACTAGCGGGAGTGGAGAGACCCAGTACTTC
TRBV7-9	TRBJ2-1	TRBD2	.	CASSPWTSGSSYEQLF	TGTGCCAGCAGCCCATGGACTAGCGGGAGTTCCTATGAGCAGCTCTTC
TRBV5-1	TRBJ2-1	TRBD2	.	CASSLGTSGSSYNEQFF	TGCGCCAGCAGCCTCGGGACTAGCGGGAGCTCCTACAATGAGCAGTTCTTC
TRBV6-6	TRBJ2-7	TRBD1	.	CASSWDRELREQYF	TGTGCCAGCAGTTGGGACAGGGAGTTGAGGGAGCAGTACTTC
TRBV19	TRBJ1-2	TRBD1	.	CASSIEQGGAYGYTF	TGTGCCAGTAGTATAGAGCAGGGGGGCGCCTATGGCTACACCTTC
TRBV2	TRBJ2-7	TRBD2	once	CASRGLAATYEQYF	TGTGCCAGCAGGGGACTAGCGGCAACCTACGAGCAGTACTTC
TRBV28	TRBJ1-1	.	.	CASRVGGGWDTEAFF	TGTGCCAGCAGGGTCGGGGGGGGCTGGGACACTGAAGCTTTCTTT
TRBV5-1	TRBJ1-4	.	.	CASSSGNEKLFF	TGCGCCAGCAGCTCCGGGAATGAAAAACTGTTTTTT
TRBV6-1	TRBJ2-5	.	.	CASSVGSQETQYF	TGTGCCAGCAGTGTGGGCAGCCAAGAGACCCAGTACTTC
TRBV18	TRBJ1-2	.	.	CASSLDGNYGYTF	TGTGCCAGCTCACTCGACGGGAACTATGGCTACACCTTC
TRBV29-1	TRBJ2-3	TRBD1	.	CSVDQGQGGGTDTQYF	TGCAGCGTTGATCAGGGACAGGGAGGGGGTACAGATACGCAGTATTTT
TRBV10-3	TRBJ2-3	.	.	CAIRSTLLASTDTQYF	TGTGCCATCAGGTCTACCTTACTCGCCTCCACAGATACGCAGTATTTT
TRBV7-6	TRBJ2-2	.	.	CASSPTNLLTRELFF	TGTGCCAGCAGCCCAACTAACCTTTTAACCAGGGAGCTGTTTTTT
TRBV18	TRBJ2-1	TRBD2	.	CASSPSTSRPNEQFF	TGTGCCAGCTCACCATCGACTAGCCGCCCCAATGAGCAGTTCTTC
TRBV6-6	TRBJ2-7	TRBD1	few	CASREGQGYSYEQYF	TGTGCCAGCAGGGAAGGACAGGGCTATTCCTACGAGCAGTACTTC
TRBV28	TRBJ1-5	TRBD1	.	CASSSLRDSYQPQHF	TGTGCCAGCAGTTCCCTCAGGGACAGTTATCAGCCCCAGCATTTT
TRBV11-3	TRBJ2-2	.	.	CASSPRGVGGELFF	TGTGCCAGCAGCCCACGCGGGGTAGGCGGGGAGCTGTTTTTT
TRBV19	TRBJ2-7	TRBD2	.	CASSETTSAYEQYF	TGTGCCAGTAGTGAGACGACTAGCGCCTACGAGCAGTACTTC
TRBV2	TRBJ2-3	TRBD1	.	CASVSTGGITDTQYF	TGTGCCAGCGTGTCGACAGGGGGAATCACAGATACGCAGTATTTT
TRBV5-1	TRBJ2-3	.	.	CASSLMARDTQYF	TGCGCCAGCAGCTTAATGGCGCGGGATACGCAGTATTTT
TRBV11-2	TRBJ2-3	.	.	CASSLAGGDTQYF	TGTGCCAGCAGCTTAGCAGGGGGGGATACGCAGTATTTT
TRBV19	TRBJ2-5	.	once	CASSKETAQETQYF	TGTGCCAGTAGTAAAGAAACAGCACAAGAGACCCAGTACTTC
TRBV2	TRBJ1-3	TRBD1	.	CASSLGQGTGNTIYF	TGTGCCAGCAGCCTGGGACAGGGGACTGGAAACACCATATATTTT
TRBV6-1	TRBJ1-3	.	.	CASSSSGSSGNTIYF	TGTGCCAGCAGTTCATCTGGCAGCTCTGGAAACACCATATATTTT
TRBV6-6	TRBJ2-5	TRBD1	.	CASRTGEETQYF	TGTGCCAGCAGGACAGGGGAAGAGACCCAGTACTTC
TRBV30	TRBJ1-4	.	few	CAWHKGQENEKLFF	TGTGCCTGGCACAAGGGGCAGGAAAATGAAAAACTGTTTTTT
TRBV18	TRBJ2-7	.	.	CASSAGPNSGQYF	TGTGCCAGCTCAGCGGGACCTAACTCAGGGCAGTACTTC
TRBV6-5	TRBJ1-4	TRBD1	.	CASSTQGAGEKLFF	TGTGCCAGCAGTACACAGGGGGCAGGGGAAAAACTGTTTTTT